This T cell receptor beta chain derives from a study of blood T cell repertoires in COVID-19. This clone showed up just once. Assay used: immunoSEQ multiplex PCR; TCRdb lists only in-frame clones, some missing. The data show 140,000 to 150,000 clones, with 70% to 90% seen just once and 3% held by the top ten. The CDR3 totals 15 residues. Between the trimmed V and J ends, which lost 0 bases and 3 bases, there was a span of 12 bases. Germline loops: CDR1 MNHEY, CDR2 SVGAGI. Sequences were obtained from peripheral blood. This chain connects TRBV6-5 to TRBJ2-7; weak D call: TRBD1 (5 bases). The origin of this receptor is a woman aged 40 to 55 with active or convalescent COVID-19. The CDR3 spells CASSYSGQRLYEQYF. The CDR3 DNA reads as TGTGCCAGCAGTTACTCCGGACAAAGGCTCTACGAGCAGTACTTC.